This TCR beta chain is from a study of cytomegalovirus exposure and HLA in healthy donors. Study-level findings and limits: In vitro data verified a few CMV-associated chains as specific for CMV antigens. For most TCR sequences rarity was the rule, although some public TCRs occurred in many donors.

The V gene's germline CDR1 is ENHRY and CDR2 SYGVKD. The V gene end was trimmed by 6 bases and the J gene end by 1 base; junction bases not matched to a gene: 13. This CDR3 region has 19 residues. Produced via immunoSEQ multiplex PCR; TCRdb's table is partial and in-frame only. The sample holds some 320,000 clones, approximately 90% seen once. As to this clone: Its antigen is currently unknown.

The receptor's source is a woman in her 30s in good health and CMV-seropositive. The sample taken for sequencing was PBMCs. The chain has TRBV10-3 and TRBJ2-6, with 9 positions matching TRBD1. The CDR3 region is CAIRPRQQGASSGANVLTF. CDR3 in DNA: TGTGCCATCAGGCCCCGGCAACAGGGGGCGTCTTCTGGGGCCAACGTCCTGACTTTC.